What follows is one T cell receptor beta chain and its context. The sample belongs to a study of T cell changes during pregnancy in multiple sclerosis. This CDR3 spans 15 amino acids. The V gene lost 0 bases and the J gene lost 0 bases, with 8 bases spanning the gap. Germline V CDR1 and CDR2: LGHNA, YSLEER. Assay used: immunoSEQ multiplex PCR; TCRdb lists only in-frame clones, some missing. The sample consists of around 34,000 clones, around nine tenths of them appearing once. The sequence was obtained from a female donor with multiple sclerosis, enrolled in a pregnancy study. The material was CD8+ T cells from peripheral blood mononuclear cells, obtained before pregnancy. The V and J genes are TRBV4-3 and TRBJ1-2; no reliable D call. The CDR3 DNA sequence: TGCGCCAGCAGCCAAGATATTACACCTAACTATGGCTACACCTTC. Its translation is CASSQDITPNYGYTF.